The rows below give T cell receptor beta chains drawn from one sample of a study of blood T cell repertoires in COVID-19. Using immunoSEQ multiplex PCR, the repertoire was profiled, and TCRdb retains in-frame clones only, with some absent. The sample yields fewer than 300,000 clones, 88% seen once. The specimen sequenced was peripheral blood. Receptors originate from a woman aged 40 to 50 who had recovered from COVID-19. The CDR3 runs from the conserved cysteine through the conserved F or W. The order of the fields is D gene, V gene, J gene, clone size, CDR3 DNA, CDR3 protein. A D gene is named only where the DNA matches it firmly. For some rows the clone size is stated as once, few or many, or as a class when expanded; others skip it.

>-|TRBV7-2|TRBJ1-2|few
TGTGCCAGCAGCTTAATGGCAAACTATGGCTACACCTTC
CASSLMANYGYTF
>TRBD1|TRBV6-2/TRBV6-3|TRBJ1-2|-
TGTGCCAGCAGTTCCCCTCAGACAGGGGCTAGGGACGGCTACACCTTC
CASSSPQTGARDGYTF
>TRBD1|TRBV24-1|TRBJ2-5|once
TGTGCCACCGGAGATAGGACAGGGCAAGAGACCCAGTACTTC
CATGDRTGQETQYF
>TRBD1|TRBV27|TRBJ2-2|-
TGTGCCAGCAGTCCGTCAGGGGGCCCGTTATCCGGGGAGCTGTTTTTT
CASSPSGGPLSGELFF
>-|TRBV6-5|TRBJ1-2|-
TGTGCCAGCAGTTCCCCGGAGGTCTATGGCTACACCTTC
CASSSPEVYGYTF
>-|TRBV5-4|TRBJ2-5|-
TGTGCCAGCAGCTTGGTCACTAGCCGAGAGACCCAGTACTTC
CASSLVTSRETQYF
>TRBD2|TRBV4-2|TRBJ2-7|-
TGTGCCAGCAGCCAAGAGGGGGGGGAGGAGCAGTACTTC
CASSQEGGEEQYF
>TRBD1|TRBV2|TRBJ1-2|-
TGTGCCACTCGAGGGGGACAGACAGCTAACTATGGCTACACCTTC
CATRGGQTANYGYTF
>-|TRBV24-1|TRBJ2-2|many
TGTGCCACCAGTGATTATTATAGGGACACTCCAAACACCGGGGAGCTGTTTTTT
CATSDYYRDTPNTGELFF
>TRBD2|TRBV2|TRBJ2-3|-
TGTGCCAGCAGTGAAGGGACTAGCTTCCCCACAGATACGCAGTATTTT
CASSEGTSFPTDTQYF
>-|TRBV15|TRBJ1-1|-
TGTGCCACCAGCAGAGAACCTGGCGGGGTGGACACTGAAGCTTTCTTT
CATSREPGGVDTEAFF
>TRBD1|TRBV6-5|TRBJ1-6|once
TGTGCCAGCAGCCCGGACAGGTATCCACCCCTCCACTTT
CASSPDRYPPLHF
>-|TRBV12-3/TRBV12-4|TRBJ1-1|few
TGTGCCAGCAGGGACTCGGTCACTGAAGCTTTCTTT
CASRDSVTEAFF
>-|TRBV20-1|TRBJ2-1|-
TGCAGTGCGGGGGACTTCAATGAGCAGTTCTTC
CSAGDFNEQFF
>-|TRBV19|TRBJ1-2|-
TGTGCCAGTAGTAGGGGCCCCCAAACATTGGGCGGCTACACCTTC
CASSRGPQTLGGYTF
>-|TRBV7-2|TRBJ2-1|-
TGTGCCAGCAGCTCGACGGGACTTAAATTAAGGCCCTACAATGAGCAGTTCTTC
CASSSTGLKLRPYNEQFF
>-|TRBV6-6|TRBJ2-2|-
TGTGCCAGCAGTTCCTCCCTCGGCACCGGGGAGCTGTTTTTT
CASSSSLGTGELFF
>TRBD1|TRBV6-4|TRBJ2-7|-
TGTGCCAGCAGTGATTCGGCAGGGGGCCGGTACGAGCAGTACTTC
CASSDSAGGRYEQYF
>TRBD1|TRBV6-5|TRBJ1-4|few
TGTGCCAGCAGTTACACCCCCAGGGGGCGGAATGAAAAACTGTTTTTT
CASSYTPRGRNEKLFF
>-|TRBV3-1/TRBV3-2|TRBJ1-5|-
TGTGCCAGCAGCCCTTCAGCGACCCTGGGGGCCAATCAGCCCCAGCATTTT
CASSPSATLGANQPQHF
>-|TRBV10-3|TRBJ2-2|-
TGTGCCATCAAGGGCGGGTCGGGCACCGGGGAGCTGTTTTTT
CAIKGGSGTGELFF
>TRBD2|TRBV7-2|TRBJ2-7|-
TGTGCCAGCAGCTTAGCGCTTGGCGGGAGCTACGAGCAGTACTTC
CASSLALGGSYEQYF
>-|TRBV4-2|TRBJ2-2|-
TGTGCCAGCAGCCAAACTTCCCCCGGGGAGCTGTTTTTT
CASSQTSPGELFF
>TRBD2|TRBV19|TRBJ2-3|-
TGTGCCAGTAGGGACCATAGCGGGAGCGCAGATACGCAGTATTTT
CASRDHSGSADTQYF
>-|TRBV6-4|TRBJ1-2|-
TGTGCCAGCAGTGCACAGGGCGGCGCCCGTGGTGGCTACACCTTC
CASSAQGGARGGYTF
>-|TRBV27|TRBJ1-2|-
TGTGCCAGCAGTTTATCGGGGGGTTGGGGGGTCTATGGCTACACCTTC
CASSLSGGWGVYGYTF
>TRBD2|TRBV18|TRBJ2-7|-
TGTGCCAGCTCACCCCGGGGGGGAGCCTACGAGCAGTACTTC
CASSPRGGAYEQYF
>TRBD1|TRBV9|TRBJ2-1|-
TGTGCCAGCAGCGAGGGGGGACAGGGCCCGTTCTTC
CASSEGGQGPFF
>-|TRBV18|TRBJ1-2|once
TGTGCCAGCTCCCAAAGGAGAGCTAACTATGGCTACACCTTC
CASSQRRANYGYTF
>TRBD2|TRBV2|TRBJ2-1|-
TGTGCCAGCAGTGCTGGACTAGCGGGAGTTCTGTTCTTC
CASSAGLAGVLFF
>TRBD1|TRBV5-8|TRBJ2-2|once
TGTGCCAGCAGCACACAGGGGGTCGGGGAGCTGTTTTTT
CASSTQGVGELFF
>-|TRBV6-5|TRBJ1-4|-
TGTGCCAGCAGGCACGGAGGAAAACTGTTTTTT
CASRHGGKLFF
>TRBD1|TRBV7-9|TRBJ2-2|-
TGTGCCAGCAGCGGAGTTCGGGGACAGGGGAACACCGGGGAGCTGTTTTTT
CASSGVRGQGNTGELFF
>-|TRBV30|TRBJ1-2|-
TGTGCCTGGAGTAGCCAGGGGACGCCATCCAGGTATGGCTACACCTTC
CAWSSQGTPSRYGYTF
>-|TRBV5-1|TRBJ1-3|-
TGCGCCAGCAACGACGGGAGCTCTGGAAACACCATATATTTT
CASNDGSSGNTIYF
>TRBD2|TRBV29-1|TRBJ2-3|-
TGCAGCGTGCGACTAGCTCTGTCAGATACGCAGTATTTT
CSVRLALSDTQYF
>-|TRBV5-1|TRBJ1-2|-
TGCGCCAGCAGCTTGGGGACAGAGAACTATGGCTACACCTTC
CASSLGTENYGYTF
>-|TRBV7-9|TRBJ1-5|-
TGTGCCAGCAGCTTAGGGCCGGGGGTCAACCAGCCCCAGCATTTT
CASSLGPGVNQPQHF
>-|TRBV7-9|TRBJ1-1|-
TGTGCCAGCAGCCGCTATTACACTGAAGCTTTCTTT
CASSRYYTEAFF
>TRBD2|TRBV27|TRBJ2-5|-
TGTGCCAGCAGTTTATCCCGGACTAGCGGCCCCCTGCGAGAGACCCAGTACTTC
CASSLSRTSGPLRETQYF
>TRBD1|TRBV5-1|TRBJ1-4|-
TGCGCCAGCACCCCGGACAGGGCTAATGAAAAACTGTTTTTT
CASTPDRANEKLFF
>TRBD1|TRBV19|TRBJ1-1|-
TGTGCCAGTAGGGGGAGAGGTGGCAGGGGGACGCTGAACACTGAAGCTTTCTTT
CASRGRGGRGTLNTEAFF
>TRBD1|TRBV6-5|TRBJ1-6|few
TGTGCCAGCAGACCAGACGACAGGGGGGTTTCACCCCTCCACTTT
CASRPDDRGVSPLHF
>-|TRBV29-1|TRBJ2-3|-
TGCAGCGTTGGATTTCGGGGTACGACAGATACGCAGTATTTT
CSVGFRGTTDTQYF
>-|TRBV6-5|TRBJ2-7|once
TGTGCCAGCAGTTACTCCCGCAGCTACGAGCAGTACTTC
CASSYSRSYEQYF
>-|TRBV7-2|TRBJ1-1|-
TGTGCCAGCAGCCCCCAAGGGGGGGCGGGTGGGGGTGAAGCTTTCTTT
CASSPQGGAGGGEAFF
>-|TRBV6-4|TRBJ1-1|-
TGTGCCAGCAGTGACTCTTTTTCAGGGGACACTGAAGCTTTCTTT
CASSDSFSGDTEAFF
>TRBD1|TRBV7-2|TRBJ2-7|once
TGTGCCAGCAGCTTAGCGGTCGGCAGGGGGTACGAGCAGTACTTC
CASSLAVGRGYEQYF
>-|TRBV19|TRBJ1-2|-
TGTGCCAGTACCCTGGACAGTGGGTATGGCTACACCTTC
CASTLDSGYGYTF
>TRBD1|TRBV6-6|TRBJ1-2|-
TGTGCCAGCAGTTACAGACCACGACAGGGGGAGGGCTACACCTTC
CASSYRPRQGEGYTF
>TRBD2|TRBV27|TRBJ2-7|-
TGTGCCAGCAGAGATGTGACTAGCGGGCCCCAAGGGTACGAGCAGTACTTC
CASRDVTSGPQGYEQYF
>TRBD2|TRBV2|TRBJ2-3|-
TGTGCCAGCAGCACCGGGACTAGCGGGAGGTGGGGCACAGATACGCAGTATTTT
CASSTGTSGRWGTDTQYF
>-|TRBV19|TRBJ2-3|-
TGTGCCAGTAGTATTGAGGTCGTTGCAGATACGCAGTATTTT
CASSIEVVADTQYF